Below are 32 T cell receptor beta chains sequenced from a single sample in a study of blood T cell repertoires in COVID-19. TCRdb's table, derived via immunoSEQ multiplex PCR, lists solely in-frame clones and lacks some. The repertoire consists of around 270,000 clones, with roughly 80% occurring once and the leading ten covering 15% to 19%. Sequencing was performed on peripheral blood. All receptors come from a person aged 70 to 85 with COVID-19, enrolled during active disease.

This rearrangement joins TRBV7-9 to TRBJ2-5; 11 nucleotides agree with TRBD1. Germline assignment: CDR1 SEHNR and CDR2 FQNEAQ (reference sequence). The CDR3 is 19 residues long. The V and J ends lost 6 bases and 4 bases, in that order; junction bases with no gene match: 19. The CDR3 sequence: CASSLGQGAFVSSRETQYF. CDR3 DNA: TGTGCCAGCAGTCTTGGACAGGGGGCTTTTGTTTCTTCGAGAGAGACCCAGTACTTC.

The gene calls are TRBV5-1 and TRBJ1-1; D gene uncertain. Per germline, CDR1 SGHRS and CDR2 YFSETQ. This CDR3 spans 14 amino acids. V was cut by 0 bases and J by 6 bases, with 12 bases left in between. CDR3 in DNA: TGCGCCAGCAGCTTGGGGGTTTCGGGAGCTGAAGCTTTCTTT. It is translated as CASSLGVSGAEAFF.

The J gene is TRBJ1-6, the V gene TRBV28; 7 bases map to TRBD1. Per germline, CDR1 MDHEN and CDR2 SYDVKM. Trimming took 11 bases from V and 0 from J; bases not matched to a gene: 4. The CDR3 loop spans 14 amino acids. DNA of the CDR3: TGTGCCGGGGCAGGGGGCTCCTATAATTCACCCCTCCACTTT. It yields the protein CAGAGGSYNSPLHF.

J is TRBJ2-1 and V is TRBV4-2; TRBD2 matches 8 bases. Looked up from germline, CDR1 is LGHNA and CDR2 is YNFKEQ. The trim removed 0 bases at V and 0 bases at J, leaving 10 bases unmatched. This CDR3 has 19 residues. In nucleotides, the CDR3 is TGTGCCAGCAGCCAAGATCCTGGGGGGACTAGGCCCTCCTACAATGAGCAGTTCTTC. Encoded protein: CASSQDPGGTRPSYNEQFF.

The chain has TRBV7-9 and TRBJ2-1, with 9 nucleotides matching TRBD1. The length of the CDR3 is 13 residues. CDR1 and CDR2 (germline): SEHNR, FQNEAQ (reference sequence). V lost 5 bases to trimming and J lost 13 bases; unmatched junction nucleotides: 9. In DNA, the CDR3 is TGTGCCAGCAGCCTCACAGGGGGCTCCTTACAGTTCTTC. It specifies CASSLTGGSLQFF.

The chain links TRBV19 to TRBJ1-2, with D perhaps matching TRBD1 (5 bases). V lost 9 bases and J lost 2, with 19 bases in between. Germline V gene data show CDR1 as LNHDA and CDR2 as SQIVND (reference sequence). The CDR3 is made up of 15 amino acids. Here the CDR3 reads CASSQGNDRNYGYTF. Here the CDR3 DNA reads TGTGCCAGCAGCCAGGGAAATGATCGGAACTATGGCTACACCTTC.

The chain is built from TRBV2 and TRBJ1-4; TRBD1 matches at 7 bases. With 3 bases clipped from V and 7 bases from J, the junction kept 14 bases outside the gene matches. The CDR3 is 17 residues long. From germline, CDR1 is SNHLY and CDR2 FYNNEI. This CDR3 reads CASSELDRTGEGEKLFF. The CDR3 bases are TGTGCCAGCAGTGAGTTGGACAGGACCGGTGAGGGTGAAAAACTGTTTTTT.

In its sample, this clone was seen a few times. The chain has TRBV6-2 or TRBV6-3 and TRBJ2-7; TRBD1 is a possible D gene (6 bases). Deletions cut 4 bases from V and 0 bases from J, with 10 bases between. The CDR3 runs to 14 residues. From germline, CDR1 is MNHEY and CDR2 SVGEGT. The CDR3 DNA reads TGTGCCAGCAGTTCCAGGGACAACTCCTACGAGCAGTACTTC. Protein sequence: CASSSRDNSYEQYF.

The rearrangement links TRBV7-3 to TRBJ2-2; no definite D call. V lost 3 bases and J lost 6, with 11 bases in between. CDR1 is SGHTA and CDR2 is FQGTGA in the germline V gene. This CDR3 is built from 14 residues. CDR3 coding DNA: TGTGCCAGCAGCTTCACGAGTTTCGCCGGGGAGCTGTTTTTT. This translates into CASSFTSFAGELFF. The full variable domain, in which reference TRBV7-3 and TRBJ2-2 provide the parts outside the CDR3, is GAGVSQTPSNKVTEKGKYVELRCDPISGHTALYWYRQSLGQGPEFLIYFQGTGAADDSGLPNDRFFAVRPEGSVSTLKIQRTERGDSAVYLCASSFTSFAGELFFGEGSRLTVL.

Turning to this clone: Sequence at one end of the junction differs from germline and may be a read error. The J gene is TRBJ2-1, the V gene TRBV7-8; TRBD2 aligns across 9 bases. There are 16 residues in the CDR3. Germline CDR1 reads SGHVS; CDR2 reads FQNEAQ. CDR3 sequence reads: CASNLGGGRAHNEQFF. DNA for the CDR3: TGTGCCAGCAACTTAGGGGGCGGGAGGGCCCACAATGAGCAGTTCTTC.

The chain recombines TRBV6-2 or TRBV6-3 with TRBJ2-7, with 14 bases matching TRBD2. CDR1 MNHEY and CDR2 SVGEGT come from the germline V gene. V was pared by 6 bases and J by 7 bases, with 11 bases of the junction left unmatched. This CDR3 has 16 residues. CDR3 sequence (DNA): TGTGCCAGCAGCTCGCGACTAGCGGGAGGGCCTGGGGAGCAGTACTTC. This codes for CASSSRLAGGPGEQYF.

The sample holds a few counts of this clone. The chain recombines TRBV28 with TRBJ1-5; D remains ambiguous. The CDR3 loop spans 13 amino acids. Germline V gene sequence: CDR1 MDHEN, CDR2 SYDVKM. V was trimmed by 2 bases and J by 6 bases, leaving 8 bases between them. The CDR3 DNA reads as TGTGCCAGCAGTTTACCACGAGGTCAGCCCCAGCATTTT. Protein product: CASSLPRGQPQHF.

The chain combines TRBV4-3 with TRBJ2-1; 8 nucleotides align to TRBD1. After removal of 4 bases from V and 0 bases from J, the junction contained 11 bases not matched to a gene. CDR1 and CDR2 (germline): LGHNA, YSLEER. This CDR3 is built from 18 residues. CDR3 nucleotides: TGCGCCAGCAGCCGCTACATAGGGACAGGCAACTCCTACAATGAGCAGTTCTTC. Translated: CASSRYIGTGNSYNEQFF.

This sequence joins TRBV5-5 and TRBJ2-7, with TRBD2 matching over 10 bases. This CDR3 contains 18 residues. J was trimmed by 5 bases and V by 0 bases; bases with no gene match: 14. From germline, CDR1 is SGHKS and CDR2 YYEKEE (reference sequence). The CDR3 sequence: CASSLDLGGPLAGHEQYF. The DNA of the CDR3 is TGTGCCAGCAGCTTGGATCTGGGTGGTCCACTAGCGGGGCACGAGCAGTACTTC. Drawing the rest from reference TRBV5-5 and TRBJ2-7, the complete variable domain is DAGVTQSPTHLIKTRGQQVTLRCSPISGHKSVSWYQQVLGQGPQFIFQYYEKEERGRGNFPDRFSARQFPNYSSELNVNALLLGDSALYLCASSLDLGGPLAGHEQYFGPGTRLTVT.

This clone was picked up a small number of times. The V call is TRBV28, the J call TRBJ1-2; possibly TRBD1 for D (6 bases). Per the germline V gene, CDR1 is MDHEN and CDR2 is SYDVKM. Between the trimmed V and J ends, which lost 10 bases and 8 bases, there was a span of 14 bases. This CDR3 has 11 amino acids. CDR3 sequence reads: CATNGQLGYTF. CDR3 sequence (DNA): TGTGCCACCAACGGACAGTTGGGCTACACCTTC.

The CDR3 reads CASSLAGQGSGYTF. In DNA form, the CDR3 reads TGTGCCAGCAGCTTAGCGGGACAGGGGAGTGGCTACACCTTC. The gene calls are TRBV7-2 and TRBJ1-2; 10 bases match TRBD1. The CDR3 has 14 amino acids. The junction had 2 bases not matched to a gene; V was cut back by 0 bases and J by 7 bases. Germline V gives CDR1 SGHTA, CDR2 FQGNSA.

The chain uses TRBV5-1 and TRBJ1-4, with 9 bases lining up with TRBD1. This CDR3 region has 13 residues. The junction had 7 bases not matched to a gene; V was cut back by 5 bases and J by 11 bases. Germline V gene sequence: CDR1 SGHRS, CDR2 YFSETQ. This CDR3 reads CASRLRDRDKLFF. The CDR3, as DNA: TGCGCCAGCAGACTCCGGGACAGGGACAAACTGTTTTTT.

The CDR3 sequence: CASSLDNRFGEQYF. For the CDR3, the DNA is TGTGCCAGCAGCTTGGACAACCGATTCGGGGAGCAGTACTTC. The chain employs TRBV5-6 and TRBJ2-7; no definite D call. Deletions cut 0 bases from V and 7 bases from J, with 14 bases between. Germline loops: CDR1 SGHDT, CDR2 YYEEEE. CDR3 length equals 14 residues.

V is TRBV5-5 and J is TRBJ1-2; 8 bases are a match to TRBD1. The CDR3 is 14 amino acids. Germline trimming cut 4 bases from V and 3 bases from J; bases unmatched to any gene: 5. Germline V gives CDR1 SGHKS, CDR2 YYEKEE (reference sequence). The CDR3 nucleotides are TGTGCCAGCAGCACGGGACAGGCGGACTATGGCTACACCTTC. It codes for CASSTGQADYGYTF. The variable domain in full, completed from reference TRBV5-5 and TRBJ1-2, reads DAGVTQSPTHLIKTRGQQVTLRCSPISGHKSVSWYQQVLGQGPQFIFQYYEKEERGRGNFPDRFSARQFPNYSSELNVNALLLGDSALYLCASSTGQADYGYTFGSGTRLTVV.

This sequence joins TRBV4-3 and TRBJ2-7; D might be TRBD2 (6 bases). Per the germline V gene, CDR1 is LGHNA and CDR2 is YSLEER. This CDR3 has 16 residues. Trimming left V 2 bases short and J 3 bases short, with 17 bases between. Here the CDR3 DNA reads TGCGCCAGCAGCCAATCACAATCCGGGAGTGGCTACGAGCAGTACTTC. It codes for CASSQSQSGSGYEQYF.

This chain connects TRBV4-2 to TRBJ2-1; 12 bases line up with TRBD2. J lost 4 bases, V lost 2 bases, and 6 bases had no gene match. CDR3 length: 17 amino acids. The germline V gene has CDR1 LGHNA and CDR2 YNFKEQ. The CDR3 reads CASSQRLAGGPYNEQFF. CDR3 DNA sequence: TGTGCCAGCAGCCAACGGCTAGCGGGAGGGCCGTACAATGAGCAGTTCTTC.

The CDR3 coding sequence is TGTGCCAGCAGCAACAGGGAAGCTTTCTTT. It codes for CASSNREAFF. The V call is TRBV6-2 or TRBV6-3, the J call TRBJ1-1, with D perhaps TRBD1 (5 bases). Deletions cut 6 bases from V and 8 bases from J, with 7 bases between. Germline CDR1 reads MNHEY; CDR2 reads SVGEGT. This CDR3 is 10 amino acids long.

This clone was observed once. The rearrangement joins TRBV11-2 to TRBJ1-6; D is possibly TRBD1 (5 bases). Trimming removed 4 bases at V and 10 bases at J, with 14 bases between. Germline loops: CDR1 SGHAT, CDR2 FQNNGV. This CDR3 region has 14 residues. The CDR3 region has the DNA TGTGCCAGCAGCTCGGACACCGTTTGGTCACCCCTCCACTTT. Translation: CASSSDTVWSPLHF.

The V call is TRBV28, the J call TRBJ1-2; 7 positions match TRBD1. Losses at the gene ends were 9 bases for V and 5 bases for J; bases not matched to a gene: 15. This CDR3 is 15 amino acids long. The V gene's germline CDR1 is MDHEN and CDR2 SYDVKM. The CDR3 DNA follows: TGTGCCAGTAGATGGGACAGAGAGAAAAATTATGGCTACACCTTC. Encoded protein: CASRWDREKNYGYTF.

V is TRBV6-1 and J is TRBJ2-2; D unresolved. CDR1 MNHNS and CDR2 SASEGT come from the germline V gene. V was trimmed by 4 bases and J by 0 bases, leaving 12 bases between them. The CDR3 has 16 residues. The CDR3 coding sequence is TGTGCCAGCAGTGTCTCTCGGGTTACGAACACCGGGGAGCTGTTTTTT. This encodes CASSVSRVTNTGELFF.

The genes are TRBV4-2 and TRBJ2-7; TRBD2 matches 9 bases. Trimming cost V 3 bases and J 3 bases; bases outside gene matches: 3. Germline V gives CDR1 LGHNA, CDR2 YNFKEQ. CDR3 length: 14 amino acids. CDR3 coding DNA: TGTGCCAGCAGCCAGCGGGAGGGCCTCTACGAGCAGTACTTC. This translates into CASSQREGLYEQYF.

The chain is built from TRBV29-1 and TRBJ2-6; 7 nucleotides line up with TRBD1. The CDR3 extends over 17 amino acids. The germline CDR1 and CDR2 sequences are SQVTM and ANQGSEA. Trimming at V came to 7 bases and at J to 0 bases, leaving 12 bases not matched to a gene. Here the CDR3 reads CSATPGQTPSGANVLTF. The CDR3 nucleotides are TGCAGCGCCACTCCGGGACAGACCCCCTCTGGGGCCAACGTCCTGACTTTC. The complete variable domain, with remaining parts taken from reference TRBV29-1 and TRBJ2-6, reads SAVISQKPSRDICQRGTSLTIQCQVDSQVTMMFWYRQQPGQSLTLIATANQGSEATYESGFVIDKFPISRPNLTFSTLTVSNMSPEDSSIYLCSATPGQTPSGANVLTFGAGSRLTVL.

The chain employs TRBV14 and TRBJ1-1; the D gene is possibly TRBD1 (6 bases). Germline V gene data show CDR1 as SGHDN and CDR2 as FVKESK. The V gene lost 1 base and the J gene lost 9 bases, with 15 bases spanning the gap. The CDR3 runs 14 residues. The CDR3 nucleotides read TGTGCCAGCAGCCAAGTGAGGGGGGGTACGCAAGCTTTCTTT. Protein sequence: CASSQVRGGTQAFF.

This clone showed up just once. J is TRBJ2-3 and V is TRBV30; TRBD2 agrees at 8 bases. Germline V gene lookup returns CDR1 GTSNPN and CDR2 SVGIG (reference sequence). Trimming removed 0 bases from V and 5 bases from J; junction bases left unmatched: 22. The CDR3 contains 20 residues. The CDR3 reads CAWSVYPWLPGGPVEDTQYF. The CDR3 DNA follows: TGTGCCTGGAGTGTATATCCCTGGTTACCGGGAGGGCCGGTGGAAGATACGCAGTATTTT.

The CDR3 here is CATSDQTGSYNEQFF. The DNA for the CDR3 is TGTGCCACCAGTGATCAGACAGGGTCCTACAATGAGCAGTTCTTC. The chain links TRBV24-1 to TRBJ2-1; 7 bases fit TRBD1. The CDR3 covers 15 residues. Germline CDR1 KGHDR, CDR2 SFDVKD. The junction had 2 bases not matched to a gene; V was cut back by 3 bases and J by 1 base.

This clone was seen a single time. This rearrangement joins TRBV6-1 to TRBJ2-7; TRBD1 aligns across 7 bases. CDR3 length: 13 amino acids. Losses at the gene ends were 5 bases for V and 5 bases for J; bases not matched to a gene: 6. Germline V gene data show CDR1 as MNHNS and CDR2 as SASEGT. The CDR3 sequence is CASSFGQVNEQYF. As DNA, the CDR3 is TGTGCCAGCAGTTTCGGACAGGTCAACGAGCAGTACTTC.

CDR3 sequence: CASSFRWEQYF. The CDR3, as DNA: TGTGCCAGCAGTTTTCGGTGGGAGCAGTACTTC. The chain carries TRBV28 and TRBJ2-7, with D unclear. V dropped 3 bases and J dropped 7 bases, with 7 bases sitting between them. Germline assignment: CDR1 MDHEN and CDR2 SYDVKM. The CDR3 length is 11 residues.